This T cell receptor (beta chain) was captured in a study of cytomegalovirus exposure and HLA in healthy donors. General study points: What a later analysis reportedly showed was that an Asian-associated ancestry cluster had fewer N-insertions than the approximately 700-donor mean. The listing of some 170 TCR beta chains classed them as cytomegalovirus-associated.

PCR was performed using 60 Vbeta and 13 Jbeta primers. Sequencing used immunoSEQ multiplex PCR; TCRdb keeps in-frame clones, though not all of them. The sample gives just over 150,000 clones, 80% to 90% of which show up once; 1.5% to 2% is in the top ten. About this clone: Antigen specificity is unknown.

Sequences were obtained from PBMCs. The receptor comes from a woman in her late teens or twenties in good health and CMV-seronegative.

The CDR3, as DNA: TGCAGCGTTGAAGGGGTCAGGTCCTATCTCGAGAACACTGAAGCTTTCTTT. Translating it yields CSVEGVRSYLENTEAFF. This chain connects TRBV29-1 to TRBJ1-1, with D hard to call. V was cut by 1 base and J by 1 base, with 19 bases left in between. This CDR3 has 17 amino acids. Per germline, CDR1 SQVTM and CDR2 ANQGSEA. The entire variable domain, with the rest obtained from reference TRBV29-1 and TRBJ1-1, is as follows: SAVISQKPSRDICQRGTSLTIQCQVDSQVTMMFWYRQQPGQSLTLIATANQGSEATYESGFVIDKFPISRPNLTFSTLTVSNMSPEDSSIYLCSVEGVRSYLENTEAFFGQGTRLTVV.